What follows describes a single T cell receptor beta chain. Its antigen is still unknown. This sample stems from a study of blood T cells in healthy people across ages. Study-level information: Template switching captured about one barcoded beta molecule per two T cells. Whole-study results and caveats: Naive CD4+ cell counts and diversity both ran higher in long-lived than in aged donors. TCR beta diversity correlated strongly with naive T cell percentage.

Through a sample-barcoded 5' primer and a J-beta primer mix, a second PCR was run for roughly 7 to 12 cycles. TCRdb reprocessed the 5' RACE reads with MiXCR, giving one entry per CDR3 protein. The repertoire holds 1,500,000 or so distinct CDR3 sequences, with roughly 43% as singletons. From germline, CDR1 is KGHDR and CDR2 SFDVKD. This CDR3 comprises 17 residues. V shed 0 bases and J 3 bases; nucleotides not matched to a gene: 8. The chain links TRBV24-1 to TRBJ2-3; 7 bases fit TRBD2. Sequenced: blood. The sequence came from a young woman in good health. CDR3 loop: CATSDLPFGGRTDTQYF. The CDR3 nucleotides are TGTGCCACCAGTGATTTGCCCTTTGGCGGGAGAACAGATACGCAGTATTTT.